This record looks at one TCR beta chain sequence and its context. Its matching antigen is unknown. The CDR3 is 13 amino acids. Germline CDR1 reads SEHNR; CDR2 reads FQNEAQ (reference sequence). The V gene lost 5 bases and the J gene lost 6 bases, with 13 bases spanning the gap. 60 Vbeta and 13 Jbeta primers were used in PCR. Libraries were prepared by immunoSEQ multiplex PCR; TCRdb keeps only in-frame clonotypes and omits some of them. Of about 160,000 clones listed, around 76% were seen once; the top ten hold around 7%. The data belong to a study of cytomegalovirus exposure and HLA in healthy donors. Findings and caveats of the study: Roughly uniform depth of sequencing across donors was assumed in presence/absence analyses. Among immune exposure information, only CMV serostatus was available.

The TCR sequence derives from a man aged 35 to 55 in good health and CMV-seropositive. The chain employs TRBV7-9 and TRBJ1-2, with D perhaps TRBD1 (6 bases). The sequenced material came from PBMCs. The DNA for the CDR3 is TGTGCCAGCAGCGTACAGGGTTTGGATGGCTACACCTTC. Translation gives CASSVQGLDGYTF.